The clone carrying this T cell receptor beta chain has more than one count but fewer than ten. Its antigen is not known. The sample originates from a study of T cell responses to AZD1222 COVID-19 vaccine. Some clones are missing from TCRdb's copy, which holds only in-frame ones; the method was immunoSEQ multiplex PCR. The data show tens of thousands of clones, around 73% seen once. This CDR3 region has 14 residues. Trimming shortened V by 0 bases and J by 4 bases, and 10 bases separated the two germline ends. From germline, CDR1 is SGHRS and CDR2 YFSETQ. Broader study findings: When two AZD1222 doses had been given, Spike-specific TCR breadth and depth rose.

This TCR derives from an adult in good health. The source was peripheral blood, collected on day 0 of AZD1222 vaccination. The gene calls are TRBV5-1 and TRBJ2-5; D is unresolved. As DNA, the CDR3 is TGCGCCAGCAGCTTGGGGGTCCCTGGAGAGACCCAGTACTTC. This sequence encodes CASSLGVPGETQYF.